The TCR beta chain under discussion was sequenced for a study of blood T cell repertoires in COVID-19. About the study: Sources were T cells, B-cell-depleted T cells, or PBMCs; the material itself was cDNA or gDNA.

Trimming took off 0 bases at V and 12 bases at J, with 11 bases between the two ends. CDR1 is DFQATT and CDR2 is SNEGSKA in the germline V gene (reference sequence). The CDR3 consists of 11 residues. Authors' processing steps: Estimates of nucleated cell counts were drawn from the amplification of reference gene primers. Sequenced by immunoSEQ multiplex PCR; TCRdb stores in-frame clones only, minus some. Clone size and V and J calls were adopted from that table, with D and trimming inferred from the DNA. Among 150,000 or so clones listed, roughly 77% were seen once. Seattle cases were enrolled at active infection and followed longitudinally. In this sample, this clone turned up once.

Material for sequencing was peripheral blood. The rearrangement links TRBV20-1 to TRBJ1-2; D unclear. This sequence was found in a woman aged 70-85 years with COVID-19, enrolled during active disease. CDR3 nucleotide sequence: TGCAGTGCTAGAGATATCGACCGGGACACCTTC. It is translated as CSARDIDRDTF.